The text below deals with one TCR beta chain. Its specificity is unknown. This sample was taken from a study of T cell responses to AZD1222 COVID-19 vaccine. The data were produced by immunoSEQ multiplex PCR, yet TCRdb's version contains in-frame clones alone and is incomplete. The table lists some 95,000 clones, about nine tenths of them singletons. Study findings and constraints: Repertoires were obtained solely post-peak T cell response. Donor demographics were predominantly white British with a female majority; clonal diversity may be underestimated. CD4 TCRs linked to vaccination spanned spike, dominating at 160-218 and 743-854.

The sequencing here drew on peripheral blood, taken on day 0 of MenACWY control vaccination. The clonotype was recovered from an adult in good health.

This chain's CDR3 is CASSEDRANTEAFF. The CDR3 coding sequence is TGTGCCAGCAGTGAGGACAGGGCTAACACTGAAGCTTTCTTT. The chain couples TRBV2 to TRBJ1-1, with TRBD1 identical over 8 bases. The CDR3 covers 14 residues. The V and J ends lost 3 bases and 2 bases, in that order; junction bases with no gene match: 2. The germline V gene has CDR1 SNHLY and CDR2 FYNNEI.